Presented here are 20 T cell receptor beta chains from one specimen sequenced in a study of blood T cell repertoires in COVID-19. Some clones are missing from TCRdb's copy, which holds only in-frame ones; the method was immunoSEQ multiplex PCR. The table lists fewer than 25,000 clones, 65% to 90% of them singletons. The sequencing sample was made of peripheral blood. The receptors here all came from a man aged 70 or older with acute or convalescent COVID-19.

This clone was found once. The V gene is TRBV15, the J gene TRBJ1-1; D is uncertain. V was shortened by 3 bases and J by 0 bases, with 8 bases between the two germline ends. CDR3 length equals 14 residues. CDR1 and CDR2 (germline): LNHNV, YYDKDF (reference sequence). The CDR3 DNA reads TGTGCCACCAGCAGTTTACAGTTGAACACTGAAGCTTTCTTT. Translated: CATSSLQLNTEAFF.

This chain uses TRBV6-1 with TRBJ1-2, with 9 bases aligning to TRBD1. Germline V gene sequence: CDR1 MNHNS, CDR2 SASEGT. The CDR3 contains 17 residues. Trimming at V came to 3 bases and at J to 6 bases, leaving 14 bases not matched to a gene. The CDR3 spells CASSERDRANLLNGYTF. As DNA, the CDR3 is TGTGCCAGCAGTGAGCGGGACAGGGCAAATCTTCTAAATGGCTACACCTTC.

V and J are TRBV5-1 and TRBJ1-6; D is perhaps TRBD1 (5 bases). The CDR3 covers 15 residues. Between the trimmed V and J ends, which lost 1 base and 6 bases, there was a span of 11 bases. Germline V CDR1 and CDR2: SGHRS, YFSETQ. The CDR3 nucleotides are TGCGCCAGCAGCTTGCAACAGCAGGGTAATTCACCCCTCCACTTT. Its protein is CASSLQQQGNSPLHF.

J is TRBJ1-6 and V is TRBV18, with TRBD1 matching over 8 bases. Germline V gene data show CDR1 as KGHSH and CDR2 as LQKENI. The V segment lost 5 bases and the J segment 8 bases; nucleotides outside the gene matches: 5. CDR3 length: 14 residues. CDR3 region: CASSIQGAYSPLHF. The CDR3 nucleotides are TGTGCCAGCTCAATTCAGGGGGCTTATTCACCCCTCCACTTT. Together with reference TRBV18 and TRBJ1-6, the CDR3 gives the full variable domain: NAGVMQNPRHLVRRRGQEARLRCSPMKGHSHVYWYRQLPEEGLKFMVYLQKENIIDESGMPKERFSAEFPKEGPSILRIQQVVRGDSAAYFCASSIQGAYSPLHFGNGTRLTVT.

This sequence joins TRBV11-2 and TRBJ2-7; D is ambiguous. CDR1 and CDR2 (germline): SGHAT, FQNNGV. This CDR3 contains 11 residues. The V end was cut by 5 bases, the J end by 3 bases, with 5 bases between. CDR3 residues: CASSRHYEQYF. The DNA of the CDR3 is TGTGCCAGCAGCCGACACTACGAGCAGTACTTC.

V and J are TRBV2 and TRBJ2-5; D is perhaps TRBD1 (5 bases). Trimming took 8 bases from V and 1 from J, leaving 11 bases between them. CDR3 length equals 13 residues. CDR1 is SNHLY, CDR2 FYNNEI, per germline. The CDR3 DNA follows: TGTGCCAGCTGGAACAGGTTCCAAGAGACCCAGTACTTC. Its protein is CASWNRFQETQYF.

This chain joins TRBV18 and TRBJ2-7; D is possibly TRBD1 (5 bases). Germline CDR1 is KGHSH and CDR2 is LQKENI. Deletions cut 4 bases from V and 1 base from J, with 8 bases between. This CDR3 spans 13 amino acids. CDR3 amino acids: CASSQGVSYEQYF. The CDR3 region has the DNA TGTGCCAGCTCACAAGGGGTGTCCTACGAGCAGTACTTC.

The genes are TRBV4-2 and TRBJ1-2; unclear D gene. The V end was cut by 2 bases, the J end by 8 bases, with 12 bases between. Germline-derived CDR1 and CDR2 are LGHNA and YNFKEQ. There are 13 residues in the CDR3. The CDR3 is CASSQREADGYTF. CDR3 DNA sequence: TGTGCCAGCAGCCAAAGGGAGGCGGACGGCTACACCTTC.

On this clone: Compared with germline, one end of the junction differs, possibly owing to a read error. The chain joins TRBV19 to TRBJ2-1, with TRBD2 matching over 7 bases. This CDR3 has 16 residues. Germline V gene sequence: CDR1 LNHDA, CDR2 SQIVND (reference sequence). DNA of the CDR3: TGTGCCAGTAATATAGGGTCCAGCGGGGACTACAATGAGCAGTTCTTC. Translation gives CASNIGSSGDYNEQFF.

This rearrangement joins TRBV6-2 or TRBV6-3 to TRBJ2-5; 8 bases are shared with TRBD1. Germline values: CDR1 MNHEY, CDR2 SVGEGT. J was trimmed by 2 bases and V by 3 bases; bases with no gene match: 5. This CDR3 spans 15 amino acids. The CDR3, as DNA: TGTGCCAGCAGTTATCCCCGACAGGGGCAAGAGACCCAGTACTTC. This sequence encodes CASSYPRQGQETQYF.

The chain employs TRBV6-4 and TRBJ2-4; 8 bases line up with TRBD2. The CDR3 is made up of 20 amino acids. CDR1 and CDR2 from the germline V gene are MRHNA and SNTAGT. Trimming at V came to 4 bases and at J to 1 base, leaving 18 bases not matched to a gene. CDR3 in DNA: TGTGCCAGCAGTGGTTGTCCAGCGGGGGCCCGAAGTGTGGCCAAAAACATTCAGTACTTC. As protein: CASSGCPAGARSVAKNIQYF.

This clone was observed once. This rearrangement joins TRBV25-1 to TRBJ2-1; 9 bases fit TRBD1. Germline V CDR1 and CDR2: MGHDK, SYGVNS. This CDR3 comprises 14 residues. The V and J ends lost 9 bases and 3 bases, in that order; junction bases with no gene match: 6. CDR3 in amino acids: CASRTGADYNEQFF. CDR3 DNA: TGTGCCAGTAGGACAGGGGCGGACTACAATGAGCAGTTCTTC. Based on the CDR3 plus reference TRBV25-1 and TRBJ2-1, the full variable domain is EADIYQTPRYLVIGTGKKITLECSQTMGHDKMYWYQQDPGMELHLIHYSYGVNSTEKGDLSSESTVSRIRTEHFPLTLESARPSHTSQYLCASRTGADYNEQFFGPGTRLTVL.

The gene calls are TRBV24-1 and TRBJ2-7; D uncertain. CDR3 length equals 13 residues. The germline V and J ends were trimmed by 7 bases and 0 bases, with 9 bases remaining between them. Germline V gives CDR1 KGHDR, CDR2 SFDVKD. DNA for the CDR3: TGTGCCACCAGCCTACCTGGCTCCTACGAGCAGTACTTC. This sequence encodes CATSLPGSYEQYF.

The chain uses TRBV12-3 or TRBV12-4 and TRBJ2-3; D is uncertain. The CDR3 is 12 amino acids. The V end was cut by 3 bases, the J end by 5 bases, with 6 bases between. CDR3 sequence reads: CASSFLRDTQYF. The CDR3 DNA is TGTGCCAGCAGTTTCCTGCGAGATACGCAGTATTTT.

The chain combines TRBV19 with TRBJ1-1; tentatively, D is TRBD1 (5 bases). V was shortened by 3 bases and J by 5 bases, with 13 bases between the two germline ends. There are 14 residues in the CDR3. Germline values: CDR1 LNHDA, CDR2 SQIVND (reference sequence). Here the CDR3 reads CASSIRGGMTEAFF. The DNA for the CDR3 is TGTGCCAGTAGTATTAGGGGCGGTATGACTGAAGCTTTCTTT.

V is TRBV6-5 and J is TRBJ1-6, with TRBD1 matching over 9 bases. With 6 bases clipped from V and 5 bases from J, the junction kept 5 bases outside the gene matches. The CDR3 is 15 residues long. Germline values: CDR1 MNHEY, CDR2 SVGAGI. The CDR3 DNA is TGTGCCAGCAGCCCACAGGGGGCCGATAATTCACCCCTCCACTTT. It specifies CASSPQGADNSPLHF.

This rearrangement joins TRBV6-5 to TRBJ1-6; D not certain. Trimming pared 9 bases from V and 7 bases from J, leaving 19 bases between. The CDR3 consists of 15 residues. In germline, CDR1 is MNHEY, CDR2 SVGAGI. The CDR3 here is CASKKEAAGNSPLHF. Here the CDR3 DNA reads TGTGCCAGTAAAAAGGAGGCCGCGGGGAATTCACCCCTCCACTTT.

In this sample, this clone turned up a few times. This sequence joins TRBV9 and TRBJ2-1; TRBD2 might be the D (6 bases). CDR1 and CDR2 (germline): SGDLS, YYNGEE. This CDR3 is built from 14 residues. V lost 4 bases and J lost 5, with 13 bases in between. This chain's CDR3 is CASSPRTTHNEQFF. CDR3 DNA: TGTGCCAGCAGCCCCCGGACTACCCACAATGAGCAGTTCTTC.

The V gene is TRBV6-6, the J gene TRBJ2-5; 8 nucleotides align to TRBD1. CDR3 length equals 14 residues. Germline loops: CDR1 MNHNY, CDR2 SVGAGI (reference sequence). The V and J ends lost 2 bases and 4 bases, in that order; junction bases with no gene match: 3. CDR3 bases: TGTGCCAGCAGTTACCCAGGGGGCGGAGAGACCCAGTACTTC. Amino acid sequence: CASSYPGGGETQYF.

This chain links TRBV5-4 with TRBJ2-7; 14 bases agree with TRBD2. Per the germline V gene, CDR1 is SGHNT and CDR2 is YYREEE (reference sequence). The CDR3 is 15 residues long. Unmatched junction bases numbered 3, after V lost 4 bases and J lost 3 bases. The CDR3 DNA sequence: TGTGCCAGCAGCCCGGGGACTAGCGGGGGCTACGAGCAGTACTTC. Protein product: CASSPGTSGGYEQYF.